This TCR beta chain comes out of a study of blood T cell repertoires in COVID-19. Clones were read by immunoSEQ multiplex PCR, and TCRdb kept only the in-frame ones, dropping some. The table shows fewer than 150,000 clones, with 84% occurring only once. Germline trimming cut 4 bases from V and 0 bases from J; bases unmatched to any gene: 7. The CDR3 runs to 16 residues. From germline, CDR1 is SGDLS and CDR2 YYNGEE. Each exposed participant met a COVID-19 case in the 2 weeks preceding study entry. Sequencing was performed on PBMCs or T cells enriched from blood (not recorded which). The chain is built from TRBV9 and TRBJ1-3, with 7 bases that match TRBD1. The sequence was collected from a woman between 18 and 29 years old who had been exposed to COVID-19. The CDR3 sequence is CASSKGGLGSGNTIYF. The CDR3 DNA sequence: TGTGCCAGCAGCAAAGGGGGCCTAGGCTCTGGAAACACCATATATTTT.